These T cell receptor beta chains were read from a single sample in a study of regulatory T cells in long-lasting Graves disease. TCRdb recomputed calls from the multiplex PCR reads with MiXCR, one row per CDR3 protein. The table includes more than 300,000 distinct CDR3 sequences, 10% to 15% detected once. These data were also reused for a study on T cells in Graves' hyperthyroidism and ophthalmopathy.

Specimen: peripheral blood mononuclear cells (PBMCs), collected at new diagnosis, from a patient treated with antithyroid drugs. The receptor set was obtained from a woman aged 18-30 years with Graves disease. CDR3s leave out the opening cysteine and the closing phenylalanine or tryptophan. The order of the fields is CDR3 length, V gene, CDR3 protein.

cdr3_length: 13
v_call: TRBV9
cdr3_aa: ASSPRSSGANVLT

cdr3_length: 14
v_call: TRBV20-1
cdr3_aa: SALPEAGKLAYEQY

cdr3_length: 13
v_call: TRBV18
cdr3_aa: ASSPTLSSGNTIY

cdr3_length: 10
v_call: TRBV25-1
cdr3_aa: ASSSTPYEQY

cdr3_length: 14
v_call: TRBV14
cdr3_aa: ASSLRTGGPRYEQY

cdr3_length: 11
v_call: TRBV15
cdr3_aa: ATSRDTESEQY

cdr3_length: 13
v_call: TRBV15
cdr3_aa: ATSRRPGATDTQY

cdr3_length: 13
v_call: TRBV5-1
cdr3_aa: ASSLPRGHDEKLF

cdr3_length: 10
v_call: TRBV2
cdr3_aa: ASKIIRETQY

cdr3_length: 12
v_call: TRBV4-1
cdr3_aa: ASSQLPLADTQY

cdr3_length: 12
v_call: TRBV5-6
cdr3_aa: ASSSKGRNTEAL

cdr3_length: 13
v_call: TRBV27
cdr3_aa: ASSLTRGGDQPQH

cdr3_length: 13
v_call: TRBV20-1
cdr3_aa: SASRLQGVGNTIY

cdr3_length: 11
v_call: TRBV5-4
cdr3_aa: ASSTETSDGYT

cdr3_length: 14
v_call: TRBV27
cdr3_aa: ASSPLGVPENFGAF

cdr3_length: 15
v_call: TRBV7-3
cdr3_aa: ASSLTGLSSGANVLT

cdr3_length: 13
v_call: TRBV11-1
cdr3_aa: ASSFQGGHQKAQY

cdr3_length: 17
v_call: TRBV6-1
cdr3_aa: ASSHTLRGSTYSNQPQH

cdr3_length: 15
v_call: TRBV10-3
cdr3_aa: AISESVGLYSNQPQH

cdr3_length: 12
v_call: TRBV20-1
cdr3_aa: SARTGDMNTEAF

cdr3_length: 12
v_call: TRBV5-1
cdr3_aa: ASSLDSGKIEQY

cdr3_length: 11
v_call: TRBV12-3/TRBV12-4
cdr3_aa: ASSPIGAGELF

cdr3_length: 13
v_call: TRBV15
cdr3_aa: ATSKGPDRTDTQY